One sample yielded the 26 T cell receptor beta chains listed below, sequenced in a study of regulatory T cells in long-lasting Graves disease. Arm-PCR of CDR3 regions and iRepertoire HTBI primers were used to build TCR beta libraries. MiXCR, run by TCRdb on the multiplex PCR reads, gives a single entry per CDR3 protein. The repertoire holds hundreds of thousands of distinct CDR3 sequences, with approximately 12% as singletons. The time point was: newly diagnosed GD, antithyroid drugs for less than 3 months. Preparation of the TCR library used RNA extracted from PBMCs. These same records also appear under a second study, on T cells in Graves' hyperthyroidism and ophthalmopathy.

The sample here was peripheral blood mononuclear cells (PBMCs), taken at new diagnosis, from a patient treated with antithyroid drugs. These receptors were obtained from a young man with Graves disease.

The CDR3 is CASSSHLTSGRASGANVLTF. The DNA for the CDR3 is TGTGCCAGCAGTTCCCACCTAACTAGCGGGAGGGCCTCTGGGGCCAACGTCCTGACTTTC. This chain joins TRBV6-5 and TRBJ2-6, with TRBD2 identical over 13 bases. In germline, CDR1 is MNHEY, CDR2 SVGAGI. The CDR3 spans 20 residues. Trimming removed 4 bases from V and 0 bases from J; junction bases left unmatched: 9.

This clonotype has a count of ten or more. This chain's CDR3 is CSAPSVAYEQYF. CDR3 nucleotide sequence: TGCAGTGCTCCATCGGTCGCCTACGAGCAGTACTTC. V usage is TRBV20-1 and J usage is TRBJ2-7; D is unresolved. Trimming removed 5 bases from V and 2 bases from J, with 10 bases in between. Germline values: CDR1 DFQATT, CDR2 SNEGSKA (reference sequence). This CDR3 region has 12 residues.

This CDR3 reads CASSNTASGYNEQFF. The CDR3, as DNA: TGTGCCAGTAGTAATACGGCTAGCGGTTACAATGAGCAGTTCTTC. The V call is TRBV19, the J call TRBJ2-1; 7 positions agree with TRBD2. Germline V gives CDR1 LNHDA, CDR2 SQIVND (reference sequence). The CDR3 is 15 amino acids. Losses at the gene ends were 4 bases for V and 4 bases for J; bases not matched to a gene: 7.

This clonotype was counted ten times or more. The chain is built from TRBV30 and TRBJ1-1; TRBD1 might be the D (5 bases). The CDR3 consists of 13 residues. Trimming took off 2 bases at V and 7 bases at J, with 14 bases between the two ends. Germline-derived CDR1 and CDR2 are GTSNPN and SVGIG (reference sequence). The CDR3 nucleotides read TGTGCCTGGAGTAGGGGTTATTCCAGTGAAGCTTTCTTT. Amino acids: CAWSRGYSSEAFF.

Many counts were recorded for this clonotype. This sequence joins TRBV27 and TRBJ2-2; TRBD2 agrees at 11 bases. CDR1 is MNHEY, CDR2 SMNVEV, per germline (reference sequence). The CDR3 loop spans 15 amino acids. The V segment lost 8 bases and the J segment 4 bases; nucleotides outside the gene matches: 6. CDR3 bases: TGTGCCAGCGGTAGCGGGAGGGCGGGCACCGGGGAGCTGTTTTTT. It specifies CASGSGRAGTGELFF.

This chain joins TRBV20-1 and TRBJ2-1; a possible D gene is TRBD2 (6 bases). The CDR3 runs to 17 residues. V was pared by 0 bases and J by 12 bases, with 27 bases between. The germline V gene has CDR1 DFQATT and CDR2 SNEGSKA (reference sequence). In DNA form, the CDR3 reads TGCAGTGCTAGAGACAGTCAAAGGATTTTCAGCGGGCCGGGGCAGTTCTTC. It yields the protein CSARDSQRIFSGPGQFF.

In this sample, this clonotype turned up a few times. V is TRBV25-1 and J is TRBJ1-5, with D uncertain. V was trimmed by 5 bases and J by 2 bases, leaving 7 bases between them. Germline loops: CDR1 MGHDK, CDR2 SYGVNS. The CDR3 totals 13 residues. The CDR3 region is CASSNWGNQPQHF. The CDR3 nucleotides read TGTGCCAGCAGTAATTGGGGCAATCAGCCCCAGCATTTT.

At least ten counts were recorded for this clonotype. The genes are TRBV6-1 and TRBJ1-5, with 9 bases identical to TRBD1. Germline CDR1 is MNHNS and CDR2 is SASEGT. CDR3 length: 15 residues. With 2 bases clipped from V and 9 bases from J, the junction kept 8 bases outside the gene matches. In DNA, the CDR3 is TGTGCCAGCAGTGAAAGGGGGACAGGGCTTACGCCCCAGCATTTT. Its translation is CASSERGTGLTPQHF.

This sequence joins TRBV15 and TRBJ2-5, with 9 nucleotides matching TRBD1. J gave up 4 bases and V 3 bases, and 6 bases lay outside the gene matches. Germline CDR1 reads LNHNV; CDR2 reads YYDKDF (reference sequence). The length of the CDR3 is 15 residues. The CDR3 DNA follows: TGTGCCACCAGCAGTACCGGGACAGGGAGAGAGACCCAGTACTTC. The encoded protein is CATSSTGTGRETQYF.

This clonotype was detected only a few times. At one end the junction does not follow the germline gene, possibly because of a read error. The chain combines TRBV5-5 with TRBJ2-1; 13 positions agree with TRBD2. Germline V gives CDR1 SGHKS, CDR2 YYEKEE (reference sequence). The CDR3 totals 18 residues. The CDR3 protein is CACSLHGTGTSGISEQFF. The CDR3 coding sequence is TGTGCCTGCAGCCTCCATGGGACCGGGACTAGCGGGATCAGTGAGCAGTTCTTC.

This clonotype was seen at least ten times. V is TRBV19 and J is TRBJ2-7; D assignment may be TRBD1 or TRBD2 (7 bases each). Germline V gene lookup returns CDR1 LNHDA and CDR2 SQIVND (reference sequence). CDR3 length equals 14 residues. Trimming took 5 bases from V and 1 from J, leaving 12 bases between them. Here the CDR3 reads CASSGGDRSYEQYF. In DNA, the CDR3 is TGTGCCAGTAGTGGGGGGGACAGATCCTACGAGCAGTACTTC. The full variable domain, with the rest looked up from reference TRBV19 and TRBJ2-7, is DGGITQSPKYLFRKEGQNVTLSCEQNLNHDAMYWYRQDPGQGLRLIYYSQIVNDFQKGDIAEGYSVSREKKESFPLTVTSAQKNPTAFYLCASSGGDRSYEQYFGPGTRLTVT.

This clonotype was recorded many times. The V gene is TRBV2, the J gene TRBJ1-2; a weak D match, TRBD1 (5 bases). There are 14 residues in the CDR3. In germline, CDR1 is SNHLY, CDR2 FYNNEI. Between the trimmed V and J ends, which lost 6 bases and 4 bases, there was a span of 15 bases. CDR3: CASSRSFDSYGYTF. In nucleotides, the CDR3 is TGTGCCAGCAGCCGATCTTTCGACAGCTATGGCTACACCTTC.

The rearrangement uses TRBV19 and TRBJ2-7; 10 bases map to TRBD2. Germline V gives CDR1 LNHDA, CDR2 SQIVND (reference sequence). Losses at the gene ends were 8 bases for V and 9 bases for J; bases not matched to a gene: 10. The CDR3 is 13 amino acids. CDR3: CASASSGRTVQYF. The CDR3 DNA follows: TGTGCCAGTGCGTCTAGCGGGAGAACGGTGCAGTACTTC.

This sequence joins TRBV29-1 and TRBJ2-7, with D perhaps TRBD2 (6 bases). Germline lookup yields CDR1 SQVTM and CDR2 ANQGSEA. V was shortened by 5 bases and J by 4 bases, with 9 bases between the two germline ends. This CDR3 contains 11 residues. CDR3 amino acids: CSVWDWYEQYF. The CDR3 nucleotides read TGCAGCGTTTGGGACTGGTACGAGCAGTACTTC.

Ten or more counts support this clonotype. The gene calls are TRBV7-9 and TRBJ1-5; D is ambiguous. The CDR3 sequence is 14 residues long. The ends were cut back, 4 bases at V and 0 bases at J, with 7 bases in the middle. Germline values: CDR1 SEHNR, CDR2 FQNEAQ (reference sequence). CDR3 in amino acids: CASSSLASNQPQHF. CDR3 in DNA: TGTGCCAGCAGCTCTCTTGCTAGCAATCAGCCCCAGCATTTT.

This clonotype was detected a few times. The chain uses TRBV4-1 and TRBJ1-1; D may be TRBD1 (6 bases). CDR1 and CDR2 from the germline V gene are MGHRA and YSYEKL. V was pared by 6 bases and J by 0 bases, with 11 bases between. CDR3 length equals 14 residues. Here the CDR3 reads CASRPQGMNTEAFF. DNA for the CDR3: TGCGCCAGCAGACCACAGGGCATGAACACTGAAGCTTTCTTT.

V is TRBV7-7 and J is TRBJ2-1; 7 bases match TRBD2. Germline CDR1 is SSHAT and CDR2 is FNYEAQ (reference sequence). CDR3 size: 15 residues. V gave up 1 base and J gave up 4 bases; unmatched junction bases: 4. The CDR3 loop reads CASSLEAGVYNEQFF. The CDR3 bases are TGTGCCAGCAGCTTAGAGGCGGGAGTTTACAATGAGCAGTTCTTC.

Many counts were recorded for this clonotype. The V and J genes are TRBV10-3 and TRBJ2-3; D not resolved. With 2 bases removed from V and 1 base from J, the gap between germline ends came to 7 bases. The CDR3 runs 14 residues. Germline CDR1 ENHRY, CDR2 SYGVKD. Here the CDR3 DNA reads TGTGCCATCAGTGAGGGTCCCGGCACAGATACGCAGTATTTT. Protein: CAISEGPGTDTQYF.

This clonotype was counted many times. This chain links TRBV20-1 with TRBJ1-2; unclear D gene. The germline V gene has CDR1 DFQATT and CDR2 SNEGSKA (reference sequence). The V end lost 1 base, the J end lost 5 bases, and 5 bases lay between the germline ends. The CDR3 length is 11 residues. CDR3 DNA: TGCAGTGCTAGAGGGGGATATGGCTACACCTTC. Protein: CSARGGYGYTF.

This clonotype was seen many times. J is TRBJ1-6 and V is TRBV7-9; D gene unclear. The germline gives CDR1 SEHNR, CDR2 FQNEAQ (reference sequence). V lost 1 base and J 8 bases, leaving 9 bases between the germline ends. The CDR3 has 14 amino acids. The CDR3 DNA reads as TGTGCCAGCAGCTTAGTAGGAGAGGATTCACCCCTCCACTTT. It translates to CASSLVGEDSPLHF.

Ten or more counts support this clonotype. The V and J genes are TRBV19 and TRBJ1-1; D call uncertain. From germline, CDR1 is LNHDA and CDR2 SQIVND (reference sequence). Trimming cost V 4 bases and J 5 bases, with 14 bases left between them. The CDR3 contains 14 residues. The CDR3: CASSRAEIITEAFF. In DNA, the CDR3 is TGTGCCAGTAGTAGGGCGGAAATCATAACTGAAGCTTTCTTT.

The genes are TRBV30 and TRBJ2-3; 8 bases match TRBD2. The CDR3 length is 13 residues. The germline gives CDR1 GTSNPN, CDR2 SVGIG (reference sequence). V shed 5 bases, J shed 9 bases, and the junction held 10 bases outside the gene matches. This CDR3 reads CAWSRGGYATQYF. CDR3 nucleotides: TGTGCCTGGTCACGGGGGGGCTACGCGACGCAGTATTTT.

This clonotype was counted ten times or more. The CDR3 DNA reads TGTGCCATCAGCCCACCGGGGGGTTCACCCCTCCACTTT. This encodes CAISPPGGSPLHF. This chain uses TRBV10-3 with TRBJ1-6, with a weak D call TRBD1 (5 bases). The V end lost 6 bases, the J end lost 9 bases, and 12 bases lay between the germline ends. CDR1 is ENHRY, CDR2 SYGVKD, per germline. The CDR3 sequence is 13 residues long.

This clonotype was seen repeatedly, ten times or more. The rearrangement joins TRBV30 to TRBJ2-5; D gene ambiguous. This CDR3 comprises 11 residues. V was shortened by 3 bases and J by 4 bases, with 6 bases between the two germline ends. Germline V CDR1 and CDR2: GTSNPN, SVGIG (reference sequence). The CDR3 sequence: CAWRGGETQYF. The CDR3 DNA reads as TGTGCCTGGAGGGGTGGAGAGACCCAGTACTTC.

The chain uses TRBV20-1 and TRBJ2-3, with TRBD2 identical over 9 bases. The CDR3 length is 16 residues. Per the germline V gene, CDR1 is DFQATT and CDR2 is SNEGSKA (reference sequence). Unmatched junction bases numbered 11, after V lost 5 bases and J lost 2 bases. The CDR3 sequence is CSAYPSLAGATDTQYF. In nucleotides, the CDR3 is TGCAGTGCTTACCCGAGCTTAGCGGGGGCCACAGATACGCAGTATTTT.

J is TRBJ2-5 and V is TRBV13; tentative D call: TRBD1 (6 bases). Trimming took off 7 bases at V and 5 bases at J, with 17 bases between the two ends. CDR1 and CDR2 from the germline V gene are PRHDT and FYEKMQ (reference sequence). The CDR3 contains 14 residues. CDR3 sequence (DNA): TGTGCCAGCACCCCCCAGGGGATGGAGGAGACCCAGTACTTC. Translation gives CASTPQGMEETQYF.